This T cell receptor (beta chain) was identified in a study of T cells in Graves' hyperthyroidism and ophthalmopathy. Study observations and caveats: Blood also carried most thyroid clonotypes expanded above 0.001.

The CDR3 consists of 13 residues. V lost 0 bases, J lost 7 bases, and 8 bases lay in between. Germline CDR1 and CDR2: SGDLS and YYNGEE. On this clonotype: Its antigen is unidentified.

Amplified TCR beta CDR3 regions came from RNA transcripts. Researchers ran a first-round RT-PCR on the TCR CDR3 using the HTBI primer set. TCRdb called the multiplex PCR reads again in MiXCR, with one record for every CDR3 protein. The data hold 490,000 or so distinct CDR3 sequences, with more than 15% observed a single time. The receptor was isolated from a woman aged 25 to 39 with Graves' ophthalmopathy. This chain uses TRBV9 with TRBJ2-1; D is undetermined. The sequenced sample was blood. This CDR3 reads CASSVGQMNEQFF. CDR3 bases: TGTGCCAGCAGCGTAGGGCAAATGAATGAGCAGTTCTTC.